This entry concerns a single T cell receptor (beta chain). The data originate from a study of cytomegalovirus exposure and HLA in healthy donors. The PCR was carried out with 60 Vbeta primers and 13 Jbeta primers. Profiled with immunoSEQ multiplex PCR; TCRdb holds only in-frame clones, not every one. The sample carries under 300,000 clones, more than 80% recorded once. Germline CDR1 reads SEHNR; CDR2 reads FQNEAQ (reference sequence). The CDR3 is made up of 17 amino acids. With V trimmed by 4 bases and J by 4 bases, 11 bases remained unmatched. The gene calls are TRBV7-9 and TRBJ1-1; 11 bases agree with TRBD1. The receptor was derived from a man in his forties in good health and CMV-seropositive. Sequencing input: PBMCs. CDR3 in DNA: TGTGCCAGCAGCTCCTGGACAGGGGGCGTTCGGACCACTGAAGCTTTCTTT. It encodes CASSSWTGGVRTTEAFF.